This T cell receptor beta chain was sequenced during a study of blood T cell repertoires in COVID-19. Germline trimming cut 6 bases from V and 4 bases from J; bases unmatched to any gene: 7. There are 16 residues in the CDR3. In germline, CDR1 is WSHSY, CDR2 SAAADI. The data were produced by immunoSEQ multiplex PCR, yet TCRdb's version contains in-frame clones alone and is incomplete. The sample gives 330,000 or so clones, 88% of which show up once; over 0.9% is in the top ten. The genes are TRBV10-2 and TRBJ2-7; 15 bases agree with TRBD2. The material sequenced was PBMCs or T cells enriched from blood (not recorded which). The TCR originated in a woman aged 25-40 years who had been exposed to COVID-19. DNA of the CDR3: TGCGCCAGCAGAGACGGGACTAGCGGGAGGAGTTACGAGCAGTACTTC. Its translation: CASRDGTSGRSYEQYF.